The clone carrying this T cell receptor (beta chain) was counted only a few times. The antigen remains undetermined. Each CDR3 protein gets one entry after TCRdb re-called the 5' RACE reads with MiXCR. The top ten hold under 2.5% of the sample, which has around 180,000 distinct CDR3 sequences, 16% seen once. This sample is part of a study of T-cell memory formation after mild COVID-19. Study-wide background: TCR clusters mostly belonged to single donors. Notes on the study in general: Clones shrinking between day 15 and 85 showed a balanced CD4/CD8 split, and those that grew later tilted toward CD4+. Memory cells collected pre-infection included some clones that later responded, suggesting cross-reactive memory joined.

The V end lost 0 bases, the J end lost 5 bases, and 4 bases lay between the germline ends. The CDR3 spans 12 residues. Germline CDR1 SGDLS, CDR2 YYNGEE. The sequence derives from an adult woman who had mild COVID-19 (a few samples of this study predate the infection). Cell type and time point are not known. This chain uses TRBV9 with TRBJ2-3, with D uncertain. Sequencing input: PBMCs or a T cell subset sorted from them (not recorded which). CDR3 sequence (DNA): TGTGCCAGCAGCGTAGTACAAGATACGCAGTATTTT. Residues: CASSVVQDTQYF. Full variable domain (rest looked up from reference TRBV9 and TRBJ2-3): DSGVTQTPKHLITATGQRVTLRCSPRSGDLSVYWYQQSLDQGLQFLIQYYNGEERAKGNILERFSAQQFPDLHSELNLSSLELGDSALYFCASSVVQDTQYFGPGTRLTVL.